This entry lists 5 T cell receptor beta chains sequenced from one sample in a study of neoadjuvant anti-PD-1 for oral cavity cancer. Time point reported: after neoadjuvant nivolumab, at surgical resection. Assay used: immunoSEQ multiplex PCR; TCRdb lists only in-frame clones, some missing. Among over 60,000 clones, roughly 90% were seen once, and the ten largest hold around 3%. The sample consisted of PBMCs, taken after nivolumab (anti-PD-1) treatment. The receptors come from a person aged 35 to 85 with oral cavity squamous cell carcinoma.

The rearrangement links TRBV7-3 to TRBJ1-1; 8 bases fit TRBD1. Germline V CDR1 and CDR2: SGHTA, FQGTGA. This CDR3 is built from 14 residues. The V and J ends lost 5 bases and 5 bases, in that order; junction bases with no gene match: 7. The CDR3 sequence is CASSTSGGGTEAFF. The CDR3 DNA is TGTGCCAGCAGCACCTCAGGGGGCGGGACTGAAGCTTTCTTT.

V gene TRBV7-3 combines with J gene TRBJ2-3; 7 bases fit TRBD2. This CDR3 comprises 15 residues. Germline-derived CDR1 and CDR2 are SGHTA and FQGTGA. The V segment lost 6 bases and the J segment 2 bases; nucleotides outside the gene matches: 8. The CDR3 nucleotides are TGTGCCAGCAGAAGAAGCGGGGCCCACACAGATACGCAGTATTTT. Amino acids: CASRRSGAHTDTQYF.

The CDR3 DNA reads TGTGCCGGTCGTAAGGGGGGACAGCCCCAGCATTTT. Amino acids: CAGRKGGQPQHF. This chain connects TRBV28 to TRBJ1-5; tentative D call: TRBD1 (6 bases). Germline lookup yields CDR1 MDHEN and CDR2 SYDVKM. The CDR3 is made up of 12 amino acids. The V and J ends lost 11 bases and 7 bases respectively, with 15 bases between them.

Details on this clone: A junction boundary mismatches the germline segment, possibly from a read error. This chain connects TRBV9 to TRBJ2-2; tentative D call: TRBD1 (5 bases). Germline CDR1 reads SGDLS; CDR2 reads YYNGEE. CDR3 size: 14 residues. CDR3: CVSSPRQIEGELFF. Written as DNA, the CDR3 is TGTGTCAGCAGCCCGAGACAGATAGAGGGGGAGCTGTTTTTT.

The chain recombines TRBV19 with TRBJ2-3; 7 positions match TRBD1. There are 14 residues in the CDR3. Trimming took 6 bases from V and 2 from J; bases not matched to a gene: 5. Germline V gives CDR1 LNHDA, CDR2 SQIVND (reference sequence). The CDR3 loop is CASSWGQPTDTQYF. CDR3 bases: TGTGCCAGTAGCTGGGGACAGCCCACAGATACGCAGTATTTT.